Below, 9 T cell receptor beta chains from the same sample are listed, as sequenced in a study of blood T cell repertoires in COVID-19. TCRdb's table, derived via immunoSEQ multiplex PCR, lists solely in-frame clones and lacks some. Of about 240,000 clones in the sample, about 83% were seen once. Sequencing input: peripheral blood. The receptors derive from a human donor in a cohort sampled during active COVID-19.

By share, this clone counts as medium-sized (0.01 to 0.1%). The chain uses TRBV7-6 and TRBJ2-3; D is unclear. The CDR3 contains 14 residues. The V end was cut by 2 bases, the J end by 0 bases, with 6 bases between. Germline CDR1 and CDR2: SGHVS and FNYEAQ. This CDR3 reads CASSLRTSTDTQYF. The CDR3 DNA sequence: TGTGCCAGCAGCTTAAGAACTAGCACAGATACGCAGTATTTT. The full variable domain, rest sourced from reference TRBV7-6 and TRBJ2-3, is GAGVSQSPRYKVTKRGQDVALRCDPISGHVSLYWYRQALGQGPEFLTYFNYEAQQDKSGLPNDRFSAERPEGSISTLTIQRTEQRDSAMYRCASSLRTSTDTQYFGPGTRLTVL.

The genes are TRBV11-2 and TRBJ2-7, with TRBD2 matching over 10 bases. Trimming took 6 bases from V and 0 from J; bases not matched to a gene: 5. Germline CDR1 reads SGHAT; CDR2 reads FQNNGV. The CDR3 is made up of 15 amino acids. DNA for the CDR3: TGTGCCAGCAGAGGACTAGCGGACACCTCCTACGAGCAGTACTTC. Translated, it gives CASRGLADTSYEQYF. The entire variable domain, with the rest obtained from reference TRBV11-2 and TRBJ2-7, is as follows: EAGVAQSPRYKIIEKRQSVAFWCNPISGHATLYWYQQILGQGPKLLIQFQNNGVVDDSQLPKDRFSAERLKGVDSTLKIQPAKLEDSAVYLCASRGLADTSYEQYFGPGTRLTVT.

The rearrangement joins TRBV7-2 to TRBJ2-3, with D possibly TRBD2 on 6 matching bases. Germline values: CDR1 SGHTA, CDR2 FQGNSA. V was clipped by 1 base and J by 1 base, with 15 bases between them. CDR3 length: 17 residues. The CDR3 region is CASSLGFDPGGTDTQYF. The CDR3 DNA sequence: TGTGCCAGCAGCTTAGGGTTTGACCCGGGAGGCACAGATACGCAGTATTTT.

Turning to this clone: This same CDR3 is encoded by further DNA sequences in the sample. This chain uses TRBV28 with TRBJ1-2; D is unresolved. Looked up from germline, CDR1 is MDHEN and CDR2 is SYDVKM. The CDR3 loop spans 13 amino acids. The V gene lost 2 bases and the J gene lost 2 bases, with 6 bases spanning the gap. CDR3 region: CASSLGQNYGYTF. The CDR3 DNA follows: TGTGCCAGCAGTTTAGGGCAGAACTATGGCTACACCTTC.

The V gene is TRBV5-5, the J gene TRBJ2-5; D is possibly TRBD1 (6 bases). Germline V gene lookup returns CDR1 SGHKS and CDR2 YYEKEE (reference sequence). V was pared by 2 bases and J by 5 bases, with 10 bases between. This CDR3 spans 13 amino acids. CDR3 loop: CASSLQGPETQYF. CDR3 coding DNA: TGTGCCAGCAGCTTACAGGGCCCGGAGACCCAGTACTTC.

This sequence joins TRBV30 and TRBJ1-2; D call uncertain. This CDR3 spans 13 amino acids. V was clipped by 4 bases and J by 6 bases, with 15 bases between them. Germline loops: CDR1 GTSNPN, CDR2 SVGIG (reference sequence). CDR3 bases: TGTGCCTGGACCCGTGGGCACGGTGATGGCTACACCTTC. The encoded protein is CAWTRGHGDGYTF.

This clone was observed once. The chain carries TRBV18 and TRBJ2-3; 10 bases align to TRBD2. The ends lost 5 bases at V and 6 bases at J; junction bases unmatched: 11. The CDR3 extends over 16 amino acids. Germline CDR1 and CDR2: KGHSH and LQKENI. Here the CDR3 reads CASSTTGTSVGDTQYF. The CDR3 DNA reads TGTGCCAGCTCAACTACCGGGACTAGCGTGGGGGATACGCAGTATTTT. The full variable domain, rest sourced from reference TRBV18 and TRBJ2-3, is NAGVMQNPRHLVRRRGQEARLRCSPMKGHSHVYWYRQLPEEGLKFMVYLQKENIIDESGMPKERFSAEFPKEGPSILRIQQVVRGDSAAYFCASSTTGTSVGDTQYFGPGTRLTVL.

The CDR3: CASSERANEQFF. The CDR3 DNA reads as TGTGCCAGCAGTGAGCGAGCAAATGAGCAGTTCTTC. V and J are TRBV2 and TRBJ2-1; no reliable D call. The CDR3 length is 12 residues. Germline CDR1 reads SNHLY; CDR2 reads FYNNEI. Trimming cost V 3 bases and J 7 bases, with 7 bases left between them.

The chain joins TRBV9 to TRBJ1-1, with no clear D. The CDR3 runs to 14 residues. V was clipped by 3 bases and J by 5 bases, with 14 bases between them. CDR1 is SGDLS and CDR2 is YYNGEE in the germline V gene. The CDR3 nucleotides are TGTGCCAGCAGCGCCCTCACGGGAATTACTGAAGCTTTCTTT. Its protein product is CASSALTGITEAFF.